These 18 T cell receptor beta chains were sequenced from one sample in a study of control samples from healthy donors and cancer patients. Assay used: immunoSEQ multiplex PCR; TCRdb lists only in-frame clones, some missing. The sample shows roughly 98,000 clones, approximately 95% of them seen only once. Sequences were obtained from blood. These receptors originate from a man in his late teens or twenties in good health.

The chain recombines TRBV29-1 with TRBJ2-7, with 7 bases identical to TRBD1. The junction had 7 bases not matched to a gene; V was cut back by 4 bases and J by 7 bases. Germline V gene sequence: CDR1 SQVTM, CDR2 ANQGSEA. This CDR3 is 12 amino acids long. CDR3 sequence reads: CSVGQGVNEQYF. The CDR3, as DNA: TGCAGCGTTGGGCAGGGGGTTAATGAGCAGTACTTC.

The chain is built from TRBV3-1 (or the pseudogene TRBV3-2) and TRBJ2-2; possible D gene TRBD2, 5 bases. The CDR3 totals 13 residues. V lost 3 bases and J 7 bases, leaving 9 bases between the germline ends. Per the germline V gene, CDR1 is LGHDT and CDR2 is YNNKEL (reference sequence). CDR3 loop: CASSQSGYGELFF. The CDR3 nucleotides are TGTGCCAGCAGCCAGAGCGGTTACGGGGAGCTGTTTTTT.

This chain uses TRBV7-8 with TRBJ1-6; 9 bases align to TRBD1. The V segment lost 6 bases and the J segment 8 bases; nucleotides outside the gene matches: 23. Looked up from germline, CDR1 is SGHVS and CDR2 is FQNEAQ. This CDR3 spans 20 amino acids. CDR3 amino acids: CASRVLRLPGQGRFDSPLHF. CDR3 nucleotides: TGTGCCAGCAGGGTATTGAGATTACCGGGACAGGGTCGATTTGATTCACCCCTCCACTTT.

The chain recombines TRBV27 with TRBJ1-3; 10 bases fit TRBD1. From germline, CDR1 is MNHEY and CDR2 SMNVEV (reference sequence). The CDR3 covers 15 residues. Losses at the gene ends were 5 bases for V and 3 bases for J; bases not matched to a gene: 4. This CDR3 reads CASSQGQGIGNTIYF. The DNA for the CDR3 is TGTGCCAGCAGTCAGGGACAGGGGATTGGAAACACCATATATTTT.

The rearrangement uses TRBV7-9 and TRBJ2-3, with TRBD2 identical over 9 bases. V dropped 0 bases and J dropped 7; count of bases not matched to a gene: 8. The CDR3 extends over 16 amino acids. Germline V gene lookup returns CDR1 SEHNR and CDR2 FQNEAQ (reference sequence). The DNA of the CDR3 is TGTGCCAGCAGCTTAGCTTTAGTAGCGGGAGCGAATACGCAGTATTTT. This encodes CASSLALVAGANTQYF.

This chain links TRBV7-8 with TRBJ1-6, with D maybe TRBD1 (6 bases). V shed 2 bases and J shed 6 bases, with 11 bases lying between them. CDR1 is SGHVS and CDR2 is FQNEAQ in the germline V gene. This CDR3 spans 15 amino acids. The CDR3 nucleotides are TGTGCCAGCAGCTTACAGGGGTCCGCTAATTCACCCCTCCACTTT. It translates to CASSLQGSANSPLHF. The full variable domain, with the rest looked up from reference TRBV7-8 and TRBJ1-6, is GAGVSQSPRYKVAKRGQDVALRCDPISGHVSLFWYQQALGQGPEFLTYFQNEAQLDKSGLPSDRFFAERPEGSVSTLKIQRTQQEDSAVYLCASSLQGSANSPLHFGNGTRLTVT.

Only one count was recorded for this clone. This chain connects TRBV2 to TRBJ1-1; 8 positions agree with TRBD1. With 7 bases clipped from V and 5 bases from J, the junction kept 9 bases outside the gene matches. The CDR3 consists of 14 residues. Germline lookup yields CDR1 SNHLY and CDR2 FYNNEI. CDR3 sequence reads: CASIRGQGRTEAFF. The CDR3 DNA follows: TGTGCCAGCATAAGAGGACAGGGTCGTACTGAAGCTTTCTTT.

The chain has TRBV27 and TRBJ1-1, with a weak D call TRBD1 (6 bases). V was trimmed by 5 bases and J by 2 bases, leaving 12 bases between them. The CDR3 is 14 residues long. Germline lookup yields CDR1 MNHEY and CDR2 SMNVEV (reference sequence). CDR3 residues: CASSHPGQNTEAFF. Written as DNA, the CDR3 is TGTGCCAGCAGTCACCCGGGACAAAACACTGAAGCTTTCTTT.

The CDR3 DNA sequence: TGCAGCGCCCGACAGGACCCGAACACTGAAGCTTTCTTT. Protein product: CSARQDPNTEAFF. The chain is built from TRBV29-1 and TRBJ1-1, with a possible D match to TRBD1 (6 bases). Deletions cut 7 bases from V and 1 base from J, with 13 bases between. Germline V gene data show CDR1 as SQVTM and CDR2 as ANQGSEA. The CDR3 consists of 13 residues.

CDR3: CATGDNSYEQYF. DNA of the CDR3: TGTGCCACCGGGGACAACTCCTACGAGCAGTACTTC. The chain is built from TRBV19 and TRBJ2-7; possible D gene TRBD1, 6 bases. V gave up 10 bases and J gave up 0 bases, with 10 bases separating them. Per germline, CDR1 LNHDA and CDR2 SQIVND (reference sequence). The CDR3 totals 12 residues.

J is TRBJ2-7 and V is TRBV5-6; TRBD1 agrees at 9 bases. Germline CDR1 SGHDT, CDR2 YYEEEE. Trimming at V came to 5 bases and at J to 2 bases, leaving 5 bases not matched to a gene. This CDR3 spans 14 amino acids. CDR3 protein: CASSLTGGTYEQYF. The CDR3 DNA follows: TGTGCCAGCAGTTTGACAGGGGGGACCTACGAGCAGTACTTC. Based on the CDR3 plus reference TRBV5-6 and TRBJ2-7, the full variable domain is DAGVTQSPTHLIKTRGQQVTLRCSPKSGHDTVSWYQQALGQGPQFIFQYYEEEERQRGNFPDRFSGHQFPNYSSELNVNALLLGDSALYLCASSLTGGTYEQYFGPGTRLTVT.

This sequence joins TRBV19 and TRBJ1-5, with D possibly matching TRBD1 (5 bases). Trimming took off 8 bases at V and 3 bases at J, with 14 bases between the two ends. CDR1 is LNHDA and CDR2 is SQIVND in the germline V gene (reference sequence). The CDR3 consists of 14 residues. CDR3 coding DNA: TGTGCCAGTCGGCCCCAGGGAGTCAATCAGCCCCAGCATTTT. This translates into CASRPQGVNQPQHF.

This clone has just one count. The rearrangement joins TRBV14 to TRBJ2-7; D is uncertain. V was clipped by 4 bases and J by 4 bases, with 17 bases between them. The CDR3 loop spans 15 amino acids. The germline V gene encodes CDR1 SGHDN and CDR2 FVKESK. In DNA form, the CDR3 reads TGTGCCAGCAGCCCACTACACCAATCCCCTTACGAGCAGTACTTC. It is translated as CASSPLHQSPYEQYF.

Details on this clone: Its ends do not fully match the called genes, so a read error is possible. The rearrangement links TRBV5-6 to TRBJ1-4; tentative D call: TRBD1 (6 bases). Germline-derived CDR1 and CDR2 are SGHDT and YYEEEE. CDR3 size: 16 residues. CDR3 protein: CASSLDQGLSKEKLFF. The CDR3 nucleotides are TGTGCCAGCAGCTTGGATCAGGGGCTGTCTAAAGAAAAACTGTTTTTT. Full variable domain (remainder filled in from reference TRBV5-6 and TRBJ1-4): DAGVTQSPTHLIKTRGQQVTLRCSPKSGHDTVSWYQQALGQGPQFIFQYYEEEERQRGNFPDRFSGHQFPNYSSELNVNALLLGDSALYLCASSLDQGLSKEKLFFGSGTQLSVL.

The rearrangement links TRBV4-3 to TRBJ2-2, with a tentative D call TRBD1 (6 bases). Germline CDR1 is LGHNA and CDR2 is YSLEER. The V gene lost 0 bases and the J gene lost 3 bases, with 11 bases spanning the gap. The CDR3 sequence is 16 residues long. CDR3 amino acids: CASSQDIGQYTGELFF. CDR3 nucleotides: TGCGCCAGCAGCCAAGATATAGGACAGTACACCGGGGAGCTGTTTTTT.

A few counts support this clone. This sequence joins TRBV6-4 and TRBJ2-2; perhaps TRBD2 as D (6 bases). CDR1 and CDR2 from the germline V gene are MRHNA and SNTAGT. The CDR3 is made up of 15 amino acids. Trimming removed 4 bases at V and 1 base at J, with 10 bases between. The CDR3 region is CASSVGDLNTGELFF. CDR3 nucleotides: TGTGCCAGCAGTGTGGGGGACTTGAACACCGGGGAGCTGTTTTTT.

The rearrangement joins TRBV6-4 to TRBJ1-5; TRBD1 aligns across 7 bases. This CDR3 region has 13 residues. CDR1 and CDR2 (germline): MRHNA, SNTAGT. Unmatched junction bases numbered 2, after V lost 5 bases and J lost 4 bases. CDR3 coding DNA: TGTGCCAGCAGTACAGGGGCGAATCAGCCCCAGCATTTT. It codes for CASSTGANQPQHF.

This clone was seen more than once but under ten times. The rearrangement links TRBV3-1 (or the pseudogene TRBV3-2) to TRBJ1-6; tentative D call: TRBD1 (6 bases). This CDR3 is 14 amino acids long. V was trimmed by 4 bases and J by 10 bases, leaving 14 bases between them. CDR1 is LGHDT, CDR2 YNNKEL, per germline (reference sequence). CDR3 bases: TGTGCCAGCAGCCCACAGGGAGAGAGATCACCCCTCCACTTT. It yields the protein CASSPQGERSPLHF.